Each of the 25 T cell receptor beta chains below was sequenced from the same sample in a study of T cell repertoires in cytomegalovirus infection. MiXCR, applied by TCRdb to the reads, yields one record per CDR3 protein. The table has more than 500,000 distinct CDR3 sequences, about 17% seen once. The specimen sequenced was CD8+ T cells from PBMCs. The receptors stem from a human donor in good health (CMV status not recorded). Some clones in this sample may be carry-over from other donors' samples.

This clonotype showed up many times. The rearrangement joins TRBV27 to TRBJ2-1, with D possibly being TRBD2 (6 bases). Germline assignment: CDR1 MNHEY and CDR2 SMNVEV (reference sequence). The CDR3 is made up of 15 amino acids. Trimming took 3 bases from V and 1 from J, leaving 10 bases between them. The CDR3 sequence is CASSLGGMSYNEQFF. DNA of the CDR3: TGTGCCAGCAGTTTGGGCGGGATGTCCTACAATGAGCAGTTCTTC.

This clonotype was detected once. The V call is TRBV9, the J call TRBJ1-1; 8 nucleotides line up with TRBD1. CDR3 length equals 15 residues. V lost 0 bases to trimming and J lost 5 bases; unmatched junction nucleotides: 6. Per germline, CDR1 SGDLS and CDR2 YYNGEE. Here the CDR3 DNA reads TGTGCCAGCAGCGTAGGTGACAGGGGAGGAACTGAAGCTTTCTTT. Its translation: CASSVGDRGGTEAFF.

With respect to this clonotype: This could be a read error, since a much larger clone is one nucleotide away. This CDR3 is missing its conserved last phenylalanine or tryptophan, likely due to a read error. The rearrangement joins TRBV7-6 to TRBJ2-1; no firm D call. The V gene's germline CDR1 is SGHVS and CDR2 FNYEAQ. The CDR3 runs to 12 residues. V gave up 3 bases and J gave up 8 bases, with 8 bases separating them. In nucleotides, the CDR3 is TGTGCCAGCAGCTTTAAGGGTCATGAGCAGTTCTTA. Translated: CASSFKGHEQFL.

This clonotype was seen ten or more times. This chain joins TRBV27 and TRBJ2-7; 9 bases map to TRBD2. Germline assignment: CDR1 MNHEY and CDR2 SMNVEV (reference sequence). The V segment lost 5 bases and the J segment 4 bases; nucleotides outside the gene matches: 6. The CDR3 sequence is 14 residues long. CDR3 sequence reads: CASSPAGGIYEQYF. The CDR3 bases are TGTGCCAGCAGTCCAGCGGGAGGAATTTACGAGCAGTACTTC.

This clonotype was counted ten times or more. CDR3 protein: CAISDGTSGSGTYNEQFF. Written as DNA, the CDR3 is TGTGCCATCAGTGATGGGACTAGCGGGAGTGGTACCTACAATGAGCAGTTCTTC. The rearrangement links TRBV10-3 to TRBJ2-1; the match to TRBD2 covers 14 bases. The CDR3 runs to 18 residues. The germline gives CDR1 ENHRY, CDR2 SYGVKD. With 3 bases clipped from V and 2 bases from J, the junction kept 6 bases outside the gene matches.

The chain carries TRBV12-3 or TRBV12-4 and TRBJ2-1; D assignment may be TRBD1 or TRBD2 (5 bases each). This CDR3 has 15 amino acids. The ends were cut back, 4 bases at V and 2 bases at J, with 12 bases in the middle. The CDR3 DNA reads as TGTGCCAGCAGTTCCGGGGCTTTCCCCTACAATGAGCAGTTCTTC. Its translation is CASSSGAFPYNEQFF.

The chain is built from TRBV5-5 and TRBJ1-2, with a tentative D call TRBD1 (6 bases). Germline values: CDR1 SGHKS, CDR2 YYEKEE (reference sequence). This CDR3 has 14 residues. V lost 4 bases, J lost 6 bases, and 16 bases lay in between. This CDR3 is CASSLQGGGHGYTF. CDR3 in DNA: TGTGCCAGCAGCCTCCAGGGAGGGGGACATGGCTACACCTTC.

The V call is TRBV4-1, the J call TRBJ2-7; maybe TRBD2 (5 bases). This CDR3 is 13 amino acids long. V lost 3 bases, J lost 3 bases, and 9 bases lay in between. The germline gives CDR1 MGHRA, CDR2 YSYEKL. CDR3: CASSQHEGYEQYF. The CDR3 DNA reads TGCGCCAGCAGCCAGCACGAGGGCTACGAGCAGTACTTC.

The chain is built from TRBV20-1 and TRBJ2-7; D is unclear. Trimming cost V 6 bases and J 0 bases, with 9 bases left between them. The CDR3 has 12 residues. Germline V gene data show CDR1 as DFQATT and CDR2 as SNEGSKA (reference sequence). The CDR3 sequence is CSAHGSSYEQYF. The DNA for the CDR3 is TGCAGTGCCCACGGCAGCTCCTACGAGCAGTACTTC.

The table lists this clonotype with many counts. The chain carries TRBV7-8 and TRBJ2-1; 7 bases agree with TRBD2. V lost 5 bases to trimming and J lost 6 bases; unmatched junction nucleotides: 16. The CDR3 contains 17 residues. CDR1 SGHVS and CDR2 FQNEAQ come from the germline V gene. CDR3 loop: CASSPNLVGGAINEQFF. DNA for the CDR3: TGTGCCAGCAGCCCAAATCTGGTGGGAGGGGCGATCAATGAGCAGTTCTTC.

The chain carries TRBV6-5 and TRBJ2-1, with D unclear. The V end was cut by 8 bases, the J end by 9 bases, with 11 bases between. Germline CDR1 and CDR2: MNHEY and SVGAGI. The CDR3 has 11 amino acids. The CDR3 is CASYGSSEQFF. The CDR3 DNA reads as TGTGCCAGCTATGGATCGAGTGAGCAGTTCTTC.

This clonotype has ten or more counts. The chain carries TRBV14 and TRBJ2-1, with a weak D call TRBD2 (7 bases). Trimming stripped 1 base from V and 2 bases from J, with 27 bases between. Germline CDR1 is SGHDN and CDR2 is FVKESK. The CDR3 has 21 residues. The CDR3 bases are TGTGCCAGCAGCCAAGCAAGGGGGAGGGTCTTCAGAGAATTCCCCTACAATGAGCAGTTCTTC. Amino acid sequence: CASSQARGRVFREFPYNEQFF.

V and J are TRBV6-2 or TRBV6-3 and TRBJ2-7; no clear D gene. CDR3 length: 17 residues. The germline V gene encodes CDR1 MNHEY and CDR2 SVGEGT. Trimming shortened V by 5 bases and J by 2 bases, and 22 bases separated the two germline ends. This chain's CDR3 is CASSPRHRIQPTYEQYF. The CDR3 region has the DNA TGTGCCAGCAGTCCACGCCACAGAATTCAACCAACCTACGAGCAGTACTTC.

This chain connects TRBV6-4 to TRBJ2-1; D is perhaps TRBD2 (5 bases). Germline CDR1 MRHNA, CDR2 SNTAGT. Trimming took 2 bases from V and 9 from J, leaving 14 bases between them. There are 14 residues in the CDR3. The CDR3 loop reads CASSDTRSSAEQFF. The CDR3 coding sequence is TGTGCCAGCAGTGACACTAGAAGTTCGGCTGAGCAGTTCTTC.

This clonotype was detected many times. V usage is TRBV12-3 or TRBV12-4 and J usage is TRBJ2-1; D not resolved. The CDR3 is made up of 14 amino acids. V dropped 4 bases and J dropped 4 bases, with 11 bases sitting between them. The CDR3, as DNA: TGTGCCAGCAGTTACCACAGCGAGTACAATGAGCAGTTCTTC. The encoded protein is CASSYHSEYNEQFF.

This clonotype was detected ten times or more. The chain carries TRBV7-8 and TRBJ1-1; TRBD1 might be the D (5 bases). This CDR3 has 15 amino acids. Trimming took 5 bases from V and 0 from J, leaving 13 bases between them. Germline V gives CDR1 SGHVS, CDR2 FQNEAQ. CDR3 sequence: CASSPAKGVNTEAFF. For the CDR3, the DNA is TGTGCCAGCAGCCCCGCGAAAGGGGTGAACACTGAAGCTTTCTTT.

In its sample, this clonotype was seen many times. The rearrangement uses TRBV24-1 and TRBJ2-3; no firm D call. From germline, CDR1 is KGHDR and CDR2 SFDVKD. This CDR3 is built from 18 residues. Trimming took off 1 base at V and 6 bases at J, with 22 bases between the two ends. This CDR3 is CATSDFPPTSASRDTQYF. The CDR3 coding sequence is TGTGCCACCAGTGATTTCCCCCCGACGAGCGCGTCGAGGGATACGCAGTATTTT.

This clonotype has more than one count but fewer than ten. V and J are TRBV27 and TRBJ2-1, with D possibly being TRBD2 (6 bases). Trimming pared 8 bases from V and 5 bases from J, leaving 19 bases between. Per the germline V gene, CDR1 is MNHEY and CDR2 is SMNVEV (reference sequence). This CDR3 has 15 residues. The CDR3 loop reads CASLSPGSRDNEQFF. In DNA form, the CDR3 reads TGTGCCAGCCTCTCGCCCGGGAGTAGAGACAATGAGCAGTTCTTC.

This clonotype came up a few times. The V and J genes are TRBV19 and TRBJ2-7, with 11 nucleotides matching TRBD2. J gave up 5 bases and V 7 bases, and 7 bases lay outside the gene matches. The CDR3 consists of 14 residues. Germline lookup yields CDR1 LNHDA and CDR2 SQIVND (reference sequence). CDR3 amino acids: CASTPSGRPHEQYF. The CDR3 DNA reads TGTGCCAGTACCCCTAGCGGGAGGCCCCACGAGCAGTACTTC.

In its sample, this clonotype was seen many times. The J gene is TRBJ1-1, the V gene TRBV20-1, with no clear D. Germline CDR1 DFQATT, CDR2 SNEGSKA (reference sequence). The CDR3 sequence is 14 residues long. V dropped 2 bases and J dropped 0 bases, with 10 bases sitting between them. CDR3 in amino acids: CSARRRDMNTEAFF. The CDR3 nucleotides are TGCAGTGCTAGAAGGCGTGATATGAACACTGAAGCTTTCTTT.

In this sample, this clonotype turned up many times. The V and J genes are TRBV20-1 and TRBJ2-7; TRBD1 might be the D (5 bases). Per the germline V gene, CDR1 is DFQATT and CDR2 is SNEGSKA (reference sequence). The V and J ends lost 2 bases and 2 bases respectively, with 13 bases between them. The CDR3 contains 14 residues. Here the CDR3 DNA reads TGCAGTGCTAGACTCAGGGTCAGAGCCTACGAGCAGTACTTC. Its translation is CSARLRVRAYEQYF.

CDR3 coding DNA: TGCAGTGCTAGAGGGCCGAAGCTCGGTGACGAGCAGTACTTC. Translation: CSARGPKLGDEQYF. The V gene is TRBV20-1, the J gene TRBJ2-7; no clear D. This CDR3 comprises 14 residues. The V end lost 1 base, the J end lost 5 bases, and 15 bases lay between the germline ends. Looked up from germline, CDR1 is DFQATT and CDR2 is SNEGSKA (reference sequence).

This clonotype was observed a handful of times. The chain couples TRBV6-2 or TRBV6-3 to TRBJ2-5; D gene unclear. This CDR3 is 12 amino acids long. The germline V and J ends were trimmed by 2 bases and 4 bases, with 5 bases remaining between them. In germline, CDR1 is MNHEY, CDR2 SVGEGT. The CDR3 nucleotides read TGTGCCAGCAGTTACCCTCCAGAGACCCAGTACTTC. Protein product: CASSYPPETQYF.

Many counts were recorded for this clonotype. The chain uses TRBV6-2 or TRBV6-3 and TRBJ1-1; TRBD1 is a possible D gene (5 bases). Looked up from germline, CDR1 is MNHEY and CDR2 is SVGEGT. The CDR3 loop spans 14 amino acids. Deletions cut 6 bases from V and 7 bases from J, with 18 bases between. CDR3 in DNA: TGTGCCAGCAGACCAACAGGACAAGATTTTGAAGCTTTCTTT. It is translated as CASRPTGQDFEAFF.

The sample holds a few counts of this clonotype. V and J are TRBV5-1 and TRBJ2-7, with 11 positions matching TRBD2. This CDR3 spans 14 amino acids. Germline V gene lookup returns CDR1 SGHRS and CDR2 YFSETQ. The junction had 3 bases not matched to a gene; V was cut back by 1 base and J by 6 bases. CDR3 bases: TGCGCCAGCAGCTTGAAACTAGCGGGAGCCGAGCAGTACTTC. Translation: CASSLKLAGAEQYF.